This T cell receptor (beta chain) was sequenced in a study of metastatic and nonmetastatic thyroid tumors. Whole-study context: Repertoires from malignant and benign thyroid patients were compared across blood and tumor or nodule tissue.

This clone was detected many times. The CDR3 sequence is 14 residues long. Per the germline V gene, CDR1 is DFQATT and CDR2 is SNEGSKA (reference sequence). Trimming cost V 6 bases and J 6 bases; bases outside gene matches: 8. In the original workflow: The authors used CDR3 differences across clinicopathological groups to build a distant-metastasis classifier for papillary thyroid cancer. TCRdb re-called the PCR reads via MiXCR. TCRdb, not the authors, supplied the V and J calls. The sample shows roughly 58,000 clones, 4% to 5% of them seen only once. None of the patients had undergone any treatment ahead of thyroid surgery.

This TCR derives from a female donor with papillary thyroid cancer or a benign thyroid nodule (not recorded which). Some clones in this sample may be carry-over from other donors' samples. The chain uses TRBV20-1 and TRBJ2-7; TRBD2 aligns across 13 bases. Sequenced: blood. CDR3 region: CSADVGLAGAEQYF. The CDR3 DNA reads TGCAGTGCAGATGTAGGACTAGCGGGAGCCGAGCAGTACTTC.